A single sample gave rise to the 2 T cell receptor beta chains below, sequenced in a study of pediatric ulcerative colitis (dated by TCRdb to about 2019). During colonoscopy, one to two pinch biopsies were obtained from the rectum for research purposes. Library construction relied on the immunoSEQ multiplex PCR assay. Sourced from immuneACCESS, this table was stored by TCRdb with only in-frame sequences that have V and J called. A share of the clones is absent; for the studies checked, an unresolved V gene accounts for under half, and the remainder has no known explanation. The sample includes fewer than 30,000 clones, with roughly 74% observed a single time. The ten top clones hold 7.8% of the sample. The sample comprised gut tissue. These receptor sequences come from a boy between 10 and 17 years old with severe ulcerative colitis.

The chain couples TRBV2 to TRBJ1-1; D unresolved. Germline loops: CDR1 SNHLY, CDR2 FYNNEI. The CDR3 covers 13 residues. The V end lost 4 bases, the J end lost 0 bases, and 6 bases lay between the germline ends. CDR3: CASSATLNTEAFF. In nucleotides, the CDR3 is TGTGCCAGCAGTGCGACTTTGAACACTGAAGCTTTCTTT.

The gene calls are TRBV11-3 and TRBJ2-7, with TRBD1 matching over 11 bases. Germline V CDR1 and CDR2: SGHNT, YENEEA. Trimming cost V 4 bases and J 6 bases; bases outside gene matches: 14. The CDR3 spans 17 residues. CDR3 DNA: TGTGCCAGCAGCTCCAGAGGACAGGGGGCAGTAACTACCGAGCAGTACTTC. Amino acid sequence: CASSSRGQGAVTTEQYF.